These T cell receptor beta chains were read from a single sample in a study of CD8 T cells in Susac syndrome. TCRdb itself ran the immunoSEQ multiplex PCR reads through MiXCR, one entry per CDR3 protein. The sample has 160,000 or so distinct CDR3 sequences, roughly 94% seen once. Input material: CD4+ T cells from PBMCs. The receptors here all came from a human donor with multiple sclerosis. Each CDR3 is given without its conserved first and last residue.

V: TRBV14; J: TRBJ2-5; CDR3: ASSPVSGNLGETQY
V: TRBV6-2/TRBV6-3; J: TRBJ1-1; CDR3: ASSYSETGYTEAF
V: TRBV7-9; J: TRBJ2-5; CDR3: ASQVRETQY
V: TRBV7-9; J: TRBJ1-5; CDR3: ASSLGSGVGNQPQH
V: TRBV7-9; J: TRBJ1-4; CDR3: ASSPPGVGEKLF
V: TRBV5-1; J: TRBJ2-7; CDR3: ASSLTLAAYEQY
V: TRBV13; J: TRBJ2-5; CDR3: ASSLAVLPETQY
V: TRBV19; J: TRBJ1-1; CDR3: ASRGPTVNTEAF
V: TRBV29-1; J: TRBJ1-5; CDR3: SVSTGRDNQPQH
V: TRBV5-4; J: TRBJ1-2; CDR3: ASSAPGGVEGYT
V: TRBV20-1; J: TRBJ1-1; CDR3: SAREQGITEAF
V: TRBV28; J: TRBJ2-7; CDR3: ASSVYYEQY
V: TRBV4-1; J: TRBJ2-3; CDR3: ASSQGTSRDTQY
V: TRBV10-2; J: TRBJ2-7; CDR3: ASSDYAGGLSYEQY
V: TRBV20-1; J: TRBJ2-1; CDR3: SARGGRRVYNEQF
V: TRBV6-1; J: TRBJ1-3; CDR3: ASSETPAGGNTIY
V: TRBV11-2; J: TRBJ2-6; CDR3: ASTLRGSGANVLT
V: TRBV15; J: TRBJ2-1; CDR3: ATSRVGTSGSYNEQF
V: TRBV27; J: TRBJ1-2; CDR3: ASSPGTSLVGYT
V: TRBV20-1; J: TRBJ2-5; CDR3: SASHNSGEETQY
V: TRBV7-9; J: TRBJ2-5; CDR3: ASSLEGRLWETQY
V: TRBV12-3/TRBV12-4; J: TRBJ2-1; CDR3: ASSPTSPLNEQF
V: TRBV5-6; J: TRBJ1-3; CDR3: ASSRPTGGNTIY
V: TRBV20-1; J: TRBJ2-3; CDR3: SAIVDTQY
V: TRBV7-6; J: TRBJ2-1; CDR3: ASSLNPNEQF
V: TRBV9; J: TRBJ2-3; CDR3: ASREDGGRDTQY
V: TRBV7-7; J: TRBJ2-6; CDR3: ASSFGAGANVLT
V: TRBV7-9; J: TRBJ2-5; CDR3: ASSFGTSGRGGETQY
V: TRBV7-2; J: TRBJ1-4; CDR3: ASSLAGATNEKLF
V: TRBV27; J: TRBJ1-5; CDR3: ASSRTGDQPQH
V: TRBV18; J: TRBJ2-1; CDR3: ASSRQAVDNEQF
V: TRBV7-2; J: TRBJ1-5; CDR3: ASSWDRTQPQH
V: TRBV4-1; J: TRBJ1-1; CDR3: ASSQFEGGRTEAF
V: TRBV7-9; J: TRBJ2-7; CDR3: ASSLEASEQY
V: TRBV5-6; J: TRBJ2-7; CDR3: ASSRTFYEQY
V: TRBV7-9; J: TRBJ1-1; CDR3: ASSSQGVVTEAF
V: TRBV5-4; J: TRBJ2-2; CDR3: ASSLGLLDTGELF
V: TRBV30; J: TRBJ1-4; CDR3: AWSPARSGEAEKLF
V: TRBV19; J: TRBJ1-1; CDR3: ASGQVGNTEAF
V: TRBV23-1; J: TRBJ2-7; CDR3: ASSPDKVEQY
V: TRBV29-1; J: TRBJ1-5; CDR3: SVGDRPNQPQH
V: TRBV14; J: TRBJ2-7; CDR3: ASSPQVRYEQY
V: TRBV7-6; J: TRBJ2-2; CDR3: ASSFQVPNTGELF
V: TRBV3-1; J: TRBJ2-7; CDR3: ASRRSGFYEQY
V: TRBV27; J: TRBJ2-7; CDR3: ASSSYRVPEQY
V: TRBV7-2; J: TRBJ1-2; CDR3: ASSRTGGYGYT
V: TRBV20-1; J: TRBJ2-1; CDR3: SARDTLAGGTGDEQF
V: TRBV10-3; J: TRBJ2-7; CDR3: AIRRDRGPRSSYEQY
V: TRBV6-5; J: TRBJ1-2; CDR3: ASSYSSGVGYT
V: TRBV10-3; J: TRBJ1-2; CDR3: AMRGQGAPYGYT
V: TRBV28; J: TRBJ2-7; CDR3: ASGAYRVTTYEQY
V: TRBV10-3; J: TRBJ1-1; CDR3: AISEGPTEAF
V: TRBV29-1; J: TRBJ2-7; CDR3: SVADLYEQY
V: TRBV6-1; J: TRBJ2-3; CDR3: ASSKLAGTGSDTQY
V: TRBV20-1; J: TRBJ2-5; CDR3: SAGTSGGEETQY
V: TRBV18; J: TRBJ2-5; CDR3: ASSPLGLAGVGETQY
V: TRBV3-1; J: TRBJ2-7; CDR3: ASSQGTSGRIFS
V: TRBV4-2; J: TRBJ1-4; CDR3: ASGKSTATNEKLF
V: TRBV5-6; J: TRBJ2-3; CDR3: ASNEQGIDTQY